A single sample is the source of the 28 T cell receptor beta chains below, sequenced in a study of blood T cell repertoires in COVID-19. Only in-frame clones appear in the TCRdb table, and some are missing; sequencing was by immunoSEQ multiplex PCR. The data contain 23,000 or so clones, more than 70% of them singletons. The material sequenced was peripheral blood. The receptors come from a human donor with active COVID-19. The donor label of this sample is uncertain.

The rearrangement joins TRBV14 to TRBJ2-5, with D possibly being TRBD2 (6 bases). Germline lookup yields CDR1 SGHDN and CDR2 FVKESK. This CDR3 has 17 residues. Deletions cut 1 base from V and 5 bases from J, with 20 bases between. In DNA form, the CDR3 reads TGTGCCAGCAGCCAAGCGACGGGGGTTAGGGGCATGGAGACCCAGTACTTC. Its protein is CASSQATGVRGMETQYF.

The chain has TRBV6-5 and TRBJ1-2; D gene ambiguous. The V and J ends lost 4 bases and 1 base respectively, with 7 bases between them. The CDR3 is 13 residues long. Per germline, CDR1 MNHEY and CDR2 SVGAGI. The CDR3: CASSLSRNYGYTF. In DNA, the CDR3 is TGTGCCAGCAGTTTAAGCCGTAACTATGGCTACACCTTC.

The chain employs TRBV7-8 and TRBJ2-7; 9 bases line up with TRBD2. The CDR3 spans 17 residues. The junction had 8 bases not matched to a gene; V was cut back by 0 bases and J by 2 bases. Germline V CDR1 and CDR2: SGHVS, FQNEAQ. The CDR3 nucleotides read TGTGCCAGCAGCTTAGCCGGGGCGGGAGGGATCCCCTACGAGCAGTACTTC. Residues: CASSLAGAGGIPYEQYF.

The chain links TRBV16 to TRBJ1-5; no definite D call. Looked up from germline, CDR1 is KGHSY and CDR2 is FQNENV. Trimming stripped 2 bases from V and 0 bases from J, with 11 bases between. The CDR3 length is 16 residues. The CDR3 protein is CASSQNSQYSNQPQHF. In DNA, the CDR3 is TGTGCCAGCAGCCAAAACAGCCAATATAGCAATCAGCCCCAGCATTTT.

This sequence joins TRBV7-6 and TRBJ1-2; possibly TRBD1 for D (5 bases). Germline loops: CDR1 SGHVS, CDR2 FNYEAQ. CDR3 size: 19 residues. V was shortened by 0 bases and J by 6 bases, with 26 bases between the two germline ends. The DNA of the CDR3 is TGTGCCAGCAGCTTAGCGCTTTCCGAGCGGGTGGGGAGGGACGATGGCTACACCTTC. This codes for CASSLALSERVGRDDGYTF.

The rearrangement links TRBV9 to TRBJ2-5; TRBD2 aligns across 12 bases. V trimming: 1 base; J trimming: 1 base; junction bases outside the gene matches: 17. The CDR3 has 21 amino acids. Per the germline V gene, CDR1 is SGDLS and CDR2 is YYNGEE. In nucleotides, the CDR3 is TGTGCCAGCAGCGTATCCCGTATCCCATCGACTAGCGGGGGCCCCCAAGAGACCCAGTACTTC. Translation: CASSVSRIPSTSGGPQETQYF.

This chain links TRBV28 with TRBJ2-2; 7 nucleotides agree with TRBD2. CDR1 and CDR2 from the germline V gene are MDHEN and SYDVKM. This CDR3 contains 14 residues. Trimming cost V 10 bases and J 1 base; bases outside gene matches: 6. CDR3 region: CATPGGENTGELFF. The CDR3 bases are TGTGCCACGCCGGGGGGAGAGAACACCGGGGAGCTGTTTTTT.

This clone was picked up a small number of times. The gene calls are TRBV28 and TRBJ1-5; D is perhaps TRBD1 (6 bases). This CDR3 region has 15 residues. V gave up 1 base and J gave up 3 bases, with 10 bases separating them. Germline-derived CDR1 and CDR2 are MDHEN and SYDVKM. The CDR3 loop reads CASSLSTGTNQPQHF. Written as DNA, the CDR3 is TGTGCCAGCAGTTTATCAACAGGGACCAATCAGCCCCAGCATTTT.

This clone was found a few times. The V call is TRBV4-2, the J call TRBJ2-3; the match to TRBD2 covers 13 bases. The germline gives CDR1 LGHNA, CDR2 YNFKEQ. The V segment lost 2 bases and the J segment 5 bases; nucleotides outside the gene matches: 4. This CDR3 has 16 amino acids. CDR3 sequence (DNA): TGTGCCAGCAGCCAACAACTAGCGGGGGGGAGAGATACGCAGTATTTT. This sequence encodes CASSQQLAGGRDTQYF.

This chain connects TRBV6-6 to TRBJ1-4; D not resolved. The CDR3 totals 11 residues. Germline V lookup: CDR1 MNHNY, CDR2 SVGAGI (reference sequence). Trimming took 5 bases from V and 7 from J, leaving 5 bases between them. The CDR3 spells CASSIGEKLFF. The CDR3 DNA follows: TGTGCCAGCAGTATCGGTGAAAAACTGTTTTTT.

This clone has only a few counts. V and J are TRBV18 and TRBJ2-3; D may be TRBD2 (5 bases). With 2 bases removed from V and 4 bases from J, the gap between germline ends came to 10 bases. Germline V lookup: CDR1 KGHSH, CDR2 LQKENI. This CDR3 is 14 amino acids long. In DNA form, the CDR3 reads TGTGCCAGCTCACCAGAGGGTAGGCCAGATACGCAGTATTTT. It translates to CASSPEGRPDTQYF.

V gene TRBV7-2 combines with J gene TRBJ2-7, with no clear D. V lost 3 bases and J lost 0, with 9 bases in between. This CDR3 is 14 amino acids long. CDR1 and CDR2 from the germline V gene are SGHTA and FQGNSA. The CDR3 nucleotides are TGTGCCAGCAGCTTTCTTTCTTACTCCTACGAGCAGTACTTC. Protein product: CASSFLSYSYEQYF.

V and J are TRBV5-4 and TRBJ2-3; 13 positions agree with TRBD2. CDR1 is SGHNT and CDR2 is YYREEE in the germline V gene (reference sequence). The CDR3 loop spans 19 amino acids. V gave up 4 bases and J gave up 1 base; unmatched junction bases: 12. As DNA, the CDR3 is TGTGCCAGCAGCCGAATTGGGACTAGCGGGAAGGGAGGCACAGATACGCAGTATTTT. Translation gives CASSRIGTSGKGGTDTQYF.

The chain combines TRBV5-6 with TRBJ2-7; 8 nucleotides agree with TRBD2. The V gene's germline CDR1 is SGHDT and CDR2 YYEEEE. The CDR3 sequence is 14 residues long. J lost 2 bases, V lost 4 bases, and 5 bases had no gene match. DNA of the CDR3: TGTGCCAGCAGCCCTAATAGCGGGGCCTACGAGCAGTACTTC. Its protein is CASSPNSGAYEQYF. The full variable domain, with the rest looked up from reference TRBV5-6 and TRBJ2-7, is DAGVTQSPTHLIKTRGQQVTLRCSPKSGHDTVSWYQQALGQGPQFIFQYYEEEERQRGNFPDRFSGHQFPNYSSELNVNALLLGDSALYLCASSPNSGAYEQYFGPGTRLTVT.

The rearrangement links TRBV6-1 to TRBJ2-1; a weak D match, TRBD1 (5 bases). Germline lookup yields CDR1 MNHNS and CDR2 SASEGT. The V end was cut by 0 bases, the J end by 7 bases, with 16 bases between. The CDR3 is 16 amino acids. Here the CDR3 reads CASSEASRPGKNEQFF. CDR3 nucleotides: TGTGCCAGCAGTGAAGCGTCCCGGCCAGGGAAGAATGAGCAGTTCTTC.

The gene calls are TRBV12-5 and TRBJ2-3; 7 bases fit TRBD2. CDR1 and CDR2 from the germline V gene are LGHNT and FRNRAP. The CDR3 has 17 residues. Trimming removed 0 bases from V and 0 bases from J; junction bases left unmatched: 6. CDR3: CASGLVHAGASTDTQYF. CDR3 sequence (DNA): TGTGCTAGTGGTTTGGTACATGCGGGAGCAAGCACAGATACGCAGTATTTT.

The chain joins TRBV11-3 to TRBJ2-7; TRBD1 agrees at 8 bases. The ends lost 5 bases at V and 2 bases at J; junction bases unmatched: 8. This CDR3 contains 15 residues. In germline, CDR1 is SGHNT, CDR2 YENEEA. In DNA form, the CDR3 reads TGTGCCAGCAGCCTTCAGACAGGGGAGGCCTACGAGCAGTACTTC. Translation: CASSLQTGEAYEQYF.

The CDR3 DNA reads as TGTGCCAGCAGTTTATACGGGTACACTGGAAACACCATATATTTT. Its protein is CASSLYGYTGNTIYF. The chain joins TRBV27 to TRBJ1-3; D unclear. The germline CDR1 and CDR2 sequences are MNHEY and SMNVEV (reference sequence). The V end lost 1 base, the J end lost 2 bases, and 9 bases lay between the germline ends. The CDR3 runs 15 residues.

The CDR3 DNA is TGTGCCAGCAGACGAAGGGGACTAGCGGGGTACGAGCAGTACTTC. Encoded protein: CASRRRGLAGYEQYF. J is TRBJ2-7 and V is TRBV28; 13 bases are a match to TRBD2. V lost 6 bases, J lost 4 bases, and 6 bases stayed unmatched. The germline V gene encodes CDR1 MDHEN and CDR2 SYDVKM. The CDR3 length is 15 residues.

The chain is built from TRBV29-1 and TRBJ2-1, with TRBD2 matching over 11 bases. V lost 5 bases, J lost 0 bases, and 9 bases stayed unmatched. Per the germline V gene, CDR1 is SQVTM and CDR2 is ANQGSEA. This CDR3 is built from 17 residues. This CDR3 is CSVHGTSGISSYNEQFF. CDR3 DNA sequence: TGCAGCGTTCATGGGACTAGCGGTATCAGCTCCTACAATGAGCAGTTCTTC.

The rearrangement joins TRBV5-4 to TRBJ2-3; 11 bases line up with TRBD2. CDR3 length: 17 residues. V dropped 3 bases and J dropped 5; count of bases not matched to a gene: 11. Per germline, CDR1 SGHNT and CDR2 YYREEE (reference sequence). CDR3 region: CASSSFSGGGHRDTQYF. CDR3 bases: TGTGCCAGCAGCTCGTTTAGCGGGGGGGGGCATAGAGATACGCAGTATTTT.

The chain links TRBV6-5 to TRBJ2-3; 8 nucleotides align to TRBD2. The germline V gene has CDR1 MNHEY and CDR2 SVGAGI. J was trimmed by 0 bases and V by 4 bases; bases with no gene match: 6. CDR3 length equals 16 residues. The CDR3 spells CASSSKAGASTDTQYF. CDR3 DNA: TGTGCCAGCAGTTCAAAAGCGGGAGCAAGCACAGATACGCAGTATTTT.

The V call is TRBV9, the J call TRBJ2-2; 11 bases agree with TRBD2. The J segment lost 4 bases and the V segment lost 7 bases, leaving 9 bases of the junction unmatched. There are 16 residues in the CDR3. In germline, CDR1 is SGDLS, CDR2 YYNGEE. The CDR3: CASSPLAGGITGELFF. DNA of the CDR3: TGTGCCAGCTCTCCTCTAGCGGGAGGTATCACCGGGGAGCTGTTTTTT. The complete variable domain, with remaining parts taken from reference TRBV9 and TRBJ2-2, reads DSGVTQTPKHLITATGQRVTLRCSPRSGDLSVYWYQQSLDQGLQFLIQYYNGEERAKGNILERFSAQQFPDLHSELNLSSLELGDSALYFCASSPLAGGITGELFFGEGSRLTVL.

V is TRBV18 and J is TRBJ2-7; a weak D match, TRBD1 (5 bases). This CDR3 has 17 amino acids. Germline CDR1 reads KGHSH; CDR2 reads LQKENI. V was clipped by 3 bases and J by 2 bases, with 20 bases between them. The CDR3: CASSPQTSGIGAYEQYF. DNA for the CDR3: TGTGCCAGCTCACCGCAAACCTCAGGGATTGGTGCCTACGAGCAGTACTTC.

The chain has TRBV21-1 and TRBJ2-3; the table's TRBD1 call for D was not verified on the DNA. TRBV21-1 is flagged as a pseudogene. The CDR3 loop spans 20 amino acids. CDR3 nucleotide sequence: TGTGCCAGCACCCAACATAGATTGGACAGGGTCTCAAGCGACACAGATACGCAGTATTTT. Translation gives CASTQHRLDRVSSDTDTQYF.

This clone was seen more than once but under ten times. The DNA of the CDR3 is TGTGCCACCAGTCCTGGGAGTCTTTCCTACAATGAGCAGTTCTTC. This gives the protein CATSPGSLSYNEQFF. The rearrangement links TRBV24-1 to TRBJ2-1; possibly TRBD2 for D (5 bases). The V gene's germline CDR1 is KGHDR and CDR2 SFDVKD. V was cut by 6 bases and J by 1 base, with 12 bases left in between. The CDR3 spans 15 residues.

The genes are TRBV19 and TRBJ2-5; perhaps TRBD1 as D (6 bases). The CDR3 runs 14 residues. V was pared by 3 bases and J by 4 bases, with 12 bases between. CDR1 LNHDA and CDR2 SQIVND come from the germline V gene (reference sequence). The CDR3 here is CASSMGAWRETQYF. The CDR3 DNA sequence: TGTGCCAGTAGTATGGGGGCCTGGCGAGAGACCCAGTACTTC.

The J gene is TRBJ2-3, the V gene TRBV2; TRBD2 matches 11 bases. Losses at the gene ends were 9 bases for V and 3 bases for J; bases not matched to a gene: 17. Looked up from germline, CDR1 is SNHLY and CDR2 is FYNNEI. This CDR3 is 18 amino acids long. The CDR3: CASSVAGGTSGSTDTQYF. CDR3 bases: TGTGCCAGTTCGGTTGCCGGCGGAACTAGCGGGAGTACAGATACGCAGTATTTT.